This T cell receptor (beta chain) was retrieved from a study of cytomegalovirus exposure and HLA in healthy donors. These donors, healthy bone marrow donors, were studied. Comment on this clone: The target antigen is unknown.

Study findings and constraints: Certain indistinguishable V segments, among them TRBV6-2 and TRBV6-3, were excluded. Productive status was seen about 90% or about 30% of the time for most TCR beta V segments in an earlier analysis. Analysis was carried out at a later point, and it linked a missense DCLRE1C variant to TCR beta V- and J-gene trimming.

The PCR was carried out with 60 Vbeta primers and 13 Jbeta primers. TCRdb's table, derived via immunoSEQ multiplex PCR, lists solely in-frame clones and lacks some. The repertoire consists of some 110,000 clones, with over 60% occurring once and the leading ten covering around 5%. The junction had 8 bases not matched to a gene; V was cut back by 5 bases and J by 5 bases. Germline V gives CDR1 GTSNPN, CDR2 SVGIG (reference sequence). The CDR3 totals 15 residues. What was sequenced was PBMCs. This TCR came from a man aged 30 to 45 in good health and CMV-seropositive. The gene calls are TRBV30 and TRBJ2-5; 13 bases are shared with TRBD2. The CDR3 bases are TGTGCCTGGGCCCGGGGACTAGCGGGGCCTGAGACCCAGTACTTC. Residues: CAWARGLAGPETQYF.